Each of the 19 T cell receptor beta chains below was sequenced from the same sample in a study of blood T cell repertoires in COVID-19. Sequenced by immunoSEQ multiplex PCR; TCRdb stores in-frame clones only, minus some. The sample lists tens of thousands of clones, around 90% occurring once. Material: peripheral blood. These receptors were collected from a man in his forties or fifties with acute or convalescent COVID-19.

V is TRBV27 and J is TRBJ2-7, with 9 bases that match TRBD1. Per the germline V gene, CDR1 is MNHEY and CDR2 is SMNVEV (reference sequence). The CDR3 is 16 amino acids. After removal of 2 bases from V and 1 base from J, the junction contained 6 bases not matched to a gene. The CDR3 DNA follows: TGTGCCAGCAGTTTAGCGACAGGGGGGATTTCCTACGAGCAGTACTTC. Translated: CASSLATGGISYEQYF.

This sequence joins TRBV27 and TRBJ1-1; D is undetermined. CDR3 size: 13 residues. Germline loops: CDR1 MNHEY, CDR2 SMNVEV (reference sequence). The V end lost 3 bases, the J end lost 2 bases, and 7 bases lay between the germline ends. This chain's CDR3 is CASSLEVNTEAFF. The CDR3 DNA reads TGTGCCAGCAGTTTGGAGGTTAACACTGAAGCTTTCTTT.

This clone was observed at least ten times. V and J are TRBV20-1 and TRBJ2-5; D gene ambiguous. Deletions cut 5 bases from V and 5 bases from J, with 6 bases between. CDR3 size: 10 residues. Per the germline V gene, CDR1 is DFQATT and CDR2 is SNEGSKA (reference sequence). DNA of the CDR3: TGCAGTGCTGCTCGGGAGACCCAGTACTTC. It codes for CSAARETQYF.

CDR3 loop: CASSFGQDYNSPLHF. The CDR3 coding sequence is TGTGCCAGCAGCTTCGGTCAGGATTATAATTCACCCCTCCACTTT. This rearrangement joins TRBV11-2 to TRBJ1-6; no clear D. Germline V gene data show CDR1 as SGHAT and CDR2 as FQNNGV. V was shortened by 3 bases and J by 4 bases, with 10 bases between the two germline ends. CDR3 length equals 15 residues. The entire variable domain, with the rest obtained from reference TRBV11-2 and TRBJ1-6, is as follows: EAGVAQSPRYKIIEKRQSVAFWCNPISGHATLYWYQQILGQGPKLLIQFQNNGVVDDSQLPKDRFSAERLKGVDSTLKIQPAKLEDSAVYLCASSFGQDYNSPLHFGNGTRLTVT.

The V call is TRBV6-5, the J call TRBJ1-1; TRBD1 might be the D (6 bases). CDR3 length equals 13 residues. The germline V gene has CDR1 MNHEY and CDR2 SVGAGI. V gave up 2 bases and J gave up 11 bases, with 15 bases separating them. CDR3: CASSYGFGGWAFF. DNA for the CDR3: TGTGCCAGCAGTTACGGGTTTGGGGGCTGGGCTTTCTTT.

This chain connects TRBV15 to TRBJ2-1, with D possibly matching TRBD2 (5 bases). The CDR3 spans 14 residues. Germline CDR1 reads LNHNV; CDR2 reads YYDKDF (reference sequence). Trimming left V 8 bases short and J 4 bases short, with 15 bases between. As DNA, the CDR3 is TGTGCCACCCTCCGGGAATTAGGGTACAATGAGCAGTTCTTC. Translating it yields CATLRELGYNEQFF.

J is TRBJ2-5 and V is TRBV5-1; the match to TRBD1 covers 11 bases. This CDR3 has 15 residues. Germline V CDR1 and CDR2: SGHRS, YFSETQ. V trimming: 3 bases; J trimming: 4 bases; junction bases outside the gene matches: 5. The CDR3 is CASSSGQGVGETQYF. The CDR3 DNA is TGCGCCAGCAGCTCGGGACAGGGGGTGGGAGAGACCCAGTACTTC.

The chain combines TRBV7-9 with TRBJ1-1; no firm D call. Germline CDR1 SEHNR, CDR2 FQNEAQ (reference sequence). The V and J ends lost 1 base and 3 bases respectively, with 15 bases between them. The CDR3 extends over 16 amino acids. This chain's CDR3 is CASSLVSGPLDTEAFF. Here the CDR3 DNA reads TGTGCCAGCAGCTTAGTTAGTGGCCCTCTAGACACTGAAGCTTTCTTT.

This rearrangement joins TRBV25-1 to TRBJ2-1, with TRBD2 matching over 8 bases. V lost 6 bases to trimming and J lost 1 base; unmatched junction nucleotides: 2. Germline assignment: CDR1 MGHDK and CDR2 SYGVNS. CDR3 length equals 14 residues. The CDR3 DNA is TGTGCCAGCAGCGGACTAGCTTCCTACAATGAGCAGTTCTTC. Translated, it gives CASSGLASYNEQFF.

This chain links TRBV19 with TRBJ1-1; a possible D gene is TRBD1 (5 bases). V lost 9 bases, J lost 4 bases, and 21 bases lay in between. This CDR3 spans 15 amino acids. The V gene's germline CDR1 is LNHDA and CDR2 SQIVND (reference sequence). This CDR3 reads CASTPREAGTTEAFF. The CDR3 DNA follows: TGTGCCAGCACCCCGCGCGAGGCGGGGACCACTGAAGCTTTCTTT. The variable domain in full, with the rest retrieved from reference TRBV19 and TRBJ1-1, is DGGITQSPKYLFRKEGQNVTLSCEQNLNHDAMYWYRQDPGQGLRLIYYSQIVNDFQKGDIAEGYSVSREKKESFPLTVTSAQKNPTAFYLCASTPREAGTTEAFFGQGTRLTVV.

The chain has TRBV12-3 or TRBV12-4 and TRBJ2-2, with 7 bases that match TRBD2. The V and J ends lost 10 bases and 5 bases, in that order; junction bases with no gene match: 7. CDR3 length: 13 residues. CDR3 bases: TGTGCCACACAGCGGGGTGTAACCGGGGAGCTGTTTTTT. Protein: CATQRGVTGELFF.

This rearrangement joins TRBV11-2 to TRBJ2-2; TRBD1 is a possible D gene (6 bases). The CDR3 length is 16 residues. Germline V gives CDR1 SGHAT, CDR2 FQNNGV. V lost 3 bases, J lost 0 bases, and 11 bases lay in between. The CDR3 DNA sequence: TGTGCCAGCAGCTTCACAGGGTCCGCGAACACCGGGGAGCTGTTTTTT. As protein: CASSFTGSANTGELFF. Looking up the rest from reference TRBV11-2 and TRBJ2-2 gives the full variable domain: EAGVAQSPRYKIIEKRQSVAFWCNPISGHATLYWYQQILGQGPKLLIQFQNNGVVDDSQLPKDRFSAERLKGVDSTLKIQPAKLEDSAVYLCASSFTGSANTGELFFGEGSRLTVL.

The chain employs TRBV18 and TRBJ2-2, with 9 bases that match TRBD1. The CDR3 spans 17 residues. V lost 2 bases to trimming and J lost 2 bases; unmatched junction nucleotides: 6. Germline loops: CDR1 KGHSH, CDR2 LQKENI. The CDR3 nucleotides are TGTGCCAGCTCACCAGCCCGGGACAGGGTTAACACCGGGGAGCTGTTTTTT. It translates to CASSPARDRVNTGELFF.

The CDR3, as DNA: TGTGCCAGCAGCTTAGGACTAGCCAGGCACAATGAGCAGTTCTTC. It translates to CASSLGLARHNEQFF. The chain is built from TRBV7-3 and TRBJ2-1; 8 bases fit TRBD2. CDR3 length: 15 residues. The ends lost 2 bases at V and 5 bases at J; junction bases unmatched: 5. CDR1 is SGHTA, CDR2 FQGTGA, per germline.

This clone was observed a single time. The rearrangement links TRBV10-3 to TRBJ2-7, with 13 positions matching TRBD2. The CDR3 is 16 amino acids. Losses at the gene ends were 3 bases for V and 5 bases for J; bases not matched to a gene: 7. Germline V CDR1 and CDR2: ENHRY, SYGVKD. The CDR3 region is CAISDRTSGGGDEQYF. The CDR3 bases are TGTGCCATCAGTGACCGGACTAGCGGGGGCGGCGACGAGCAGTACTTC.

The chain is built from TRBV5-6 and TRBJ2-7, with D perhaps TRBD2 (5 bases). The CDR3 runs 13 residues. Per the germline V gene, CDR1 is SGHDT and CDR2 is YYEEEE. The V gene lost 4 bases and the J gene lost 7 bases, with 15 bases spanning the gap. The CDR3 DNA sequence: TGTGCCAGCAGCCCGACTACTAGTACAGAGCAGTACTTC. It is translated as CASSPTTSTEQYF.

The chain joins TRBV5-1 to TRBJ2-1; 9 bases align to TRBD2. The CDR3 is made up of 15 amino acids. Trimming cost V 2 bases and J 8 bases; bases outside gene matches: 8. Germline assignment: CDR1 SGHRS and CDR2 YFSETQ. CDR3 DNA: TGCGCCAGCAGCTTTATCGCGGGGGGGCCGCATGAGCAGTTCTTC. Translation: CASSFIAGGPHEQFF. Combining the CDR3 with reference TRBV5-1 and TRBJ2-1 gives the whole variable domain KAGVTQTPRYLIKTRGQQVTLSCSPISGHRSVSWYQQTPGQGLQFLFEYFSETQRNKGNFPGRFSGRQFSNSRSEMNVSTLELGDSALYLCASSFIAGGPHEQFFGPGTRLTVL.

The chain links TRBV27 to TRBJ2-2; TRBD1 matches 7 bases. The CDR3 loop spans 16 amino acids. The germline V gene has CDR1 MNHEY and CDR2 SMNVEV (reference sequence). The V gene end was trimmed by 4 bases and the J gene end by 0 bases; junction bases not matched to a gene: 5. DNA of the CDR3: TGTGCCAGCAGTTCCTCGGGACAGACGAACACCGGGGAGCTGTTTTTT. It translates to CASSSSGQTNTGELFF.

CDR3 amino acids: CASSVRLTSTEAFF. The CDR3 bases are TGTGCCAGCAGTGTAAGACTGACGAGCACTGAAGCTTTCTTT. The chain couples TRBV2 to TRBJ1-1; D gene unclear. Germline V gives CDR1 SNHLY, CDR2 FYNNEI. The germline V and J ends were trimmed by 4 bases and 4 bases, with 13 bases remaining between them. The CDR3 consists of 14 residues.